The 12 T cell receptor beta chains reported below all come from one sample, sequenced in a study of post-analysis software for immune sequencing data. Whole-study results and caveats: Four or five TRBV segments were significantly more frequent in patients than in controls. TRBV5-6, TRBV5-1 and TRBV20-1 were among these segments.

Each TCR beta cDNA library carried unique molecular identifiers. TCRdb itself ran the PCR reads through MiXCR, one entry per CDR3 protein. Among about 770,000 distinct CDR3 sequences listed, under 60% were seen once. Their antigens remain unidentified. The sequencing sample was made of blood. These receptors originate from a girl aged 5-17 years with multiple sclerosis.

V usage is TRBV20-1 and J usage is TRBJ1-2, with 8 bases identical to TRBD1. The germline V gene has CDR1 DFQATT and CDR2 SNEGSKA (reference sequence). The V segment lost 1 base and the J segment 3 bases; nucleotides outside the gene matches: 4. CDR3 length: 14 residues. In DNA, the CDR3 is TGCAGTGCTAGAGCCGGGGACAGGCACTATGGCTACACCTTC. This encodes CSARAGDRHYGYTF.

This clonotype was found a few times. V is TRBV12-3 or TRBV12-4 and J is TRBJ2-5, with D possibly matching TRBD2 (6 bases). The assigned J gene may be wrong: the sequence end matches TRBJ2-7 better. The CDR3 runs to 13 residues. The CDR3 is CASMRTMGYEQYF. The CDR3 DNA is TGTGCCAGTATGAGGACTATGGGTTACGAGCAGTACTTC.

This chain uses TRBV3-1 with TRBJ2-1, with 9 bases lining up with TRBD2. In germline, CDR1 is LGHDT, CDR2 YNNKEL (reference sequence). V lost 4 bases to trimming and J lost 5 bases; unmatched junction nucleotides: 12. This CDR3 has 17 amino acids. The CDR3: CASSPKGAGGGNNEQFF. In DNA form, the CDR3 reads TGTGCCAGCAGCCCTAAAGGGGCGGGAGGGGGAAACAATGAGCAGTTCTTC.

V usage is TRBV12-3 or TRBV12-4 and J usage is TRBJ1-2; the match to TRBD1 covers 7 bases. The V segment lost 5 bases and the J segment 6 bases; nucleotides outside the gene matches: 15. This CDR3 is 16 amino acids long. For the CDR3, the DNA is TGTGCCAGCAGTCCAGACCTGACAGGGATGGAGGATGGCTACACCTTC. Its translation is CASSPDLTGMEDGYTF.

This clonotype was counted between two and nine times. The V call is TRBV3-1, the J call TRBJ2-1; the match to TRBD2 covers 9 bases. CDR1 LGHDT and CDR2 YNNKEL come from the germline V gene (reference sequence). The length of the CDR3 is 18 residues. Trimming cost V 0 bases and J 3 bases; bases outside gene matches: 9. CDR3 nucleotides: TGTGCCAGCAGCCAAGATATCGTAGCGGGAGATCTCTACAATGAGCAGTTCTTC. Its translation: CASSQDIVAGDLYNEQFF.

This chain links TRBV6-1 with TRBJ1-4; weak D call: TRBD1 (6 bases). Germline V lookup: CDR1 MNHNS, CDR2 SASEGT. The ends were cut back, 1 base at V and 8 bases at J, with 11 bases in the middle. The CDR3 has 14 residues. The CDR3 reads CASSEVWGREKLFF. The CDR3, as DNA: TGTGCCAGCAGTGAAGTCTGGGGGCGGGAAAAACTGTTTTTT.

This clonotype was seen more than once but under ten times. The chain joins TRBV5-1 to TRBJ2-7; TRBD1 might be the D (5 bases). Germline V gives CDR1 SGHRS, CDR2 YFSETQ. This CDR3 has 15 amino acids. V was cut by 8 bases and J by 0 bases, with 18 bases left in between. The CDR3 bases are TGCGCCAGAACGAGACCAGGGTCCAGCTCCTACGAGCAGTACTTC. This codes for CARTRPGSSSYEQYF.

This clonotype appeared a single time. The chain joins TRBV4-1 to TRBJ1-1; D gene unclear. The V gene lost 1 base and the J gene lost 4 bases, with 31 bases spanning the gap. From germline, CDR1 is MGHRA and CDR2 YSYEKL. CDR3 length: 21 residues. CDR3 amino acids: CASSQAPKQSGSLFAGTEAFF. CDR3 nucleotide sequence: TGCGCCAGCAGCCAAGCACCCAAACAGAGTGGGAGCCTGTTTGCAGGCACTGAAGCTTTCTTT.

The V gene is TRBV4-3, the J gene TRBJ2-1; 15 nucleotides align to TRBD2. V gave up 7 bases and J gave up 7 bases; unmatched junction bases: 5. Germline V lookup: CDR1 LGHNA, CDR2 YSLEER. The CDR3 has 15 residues. The CDR3 protein is CASTPGTSGRNEQFF. The CDR3 coding sequence is TGCGCCAGCACCCCGGGGACTAGCGGGAGGAATGAGCAGTTCTTC.

This rearrangement joins TRBV7-8 to TRBJ2-6; 7 nucleotides match TRBD1. The CDR3 runs to 17 residues. The V segment lost 3 bases and the J segment 0 bases; nucleotides outside the gene matches: 5. From germline, CDR1 is SGHVS and CDR2 FQNEAQ. The DNA of the CDR3 is TGTGCCAGCAGCTTTCGGACAGGCCACTCTGGGGCCAACGTCCTGACTTTC. Its protein is CASSFRTGHSGANVLTF.

This clonotype was observed a few times. The chain joins TRBV12-3 or TRBV12-4 to TRBJ1-5; D remains unclear. CDR3 length: 19 amino acids. Trimming took off 4 bases at V and 0 bases at J, with 22 bases between the two ends. The CDR3 spells CASSSGPGWTVDSNQPQHF. DNA for the CDR3: TGTGCCAGCAGTTCCGGACCGGGATGGACGGTTGATAGCAATCAGCCCCAGCATTTT.

This clonotype was seen more than once but under ten times. Germline and junction disagree at one end, which may indicate a read error. The chain employs TRBV20-1 and TRBJ2-7, with 10 bases aligning to TRBD1. The CDR3 covers 12 residues. Germline V lookup: CDR1 DFQATT, CDR2 SNEGSKA (reference sequence). Written as DNA, the CDR3 is TGCAGTGCTGAGGGACAGGGGTGGGAGCGGTACTTC. This codes for CSAEGQGWERYF.